The 17 T cell receptor beta chains in this list originate from one sample, sequenced in a study of Graves' ophthalmopathy and Graves' hyperthyroidism. From RNA, the CDR3 regions of TCR beta chains were amplified and sequenced. Following a first-round RT-PCR that used HTBI primers, a second-round multiplex PCR was carried out. One entry per CDR3 protein results from TCRdb running MiXCR on the multiplex PCR reads. Seen here are about 740,000 distinct CDR3 sequences, around 40% observed once, and the top ten hold 44%. The sample comprised peripheral blood. Every receptor here comes from an adult man with Graves' ophthalmopathy.

The chain couples TRBV7-2 to TRBJ1-2; D remains ambiguous. This CDR3 spans 14 amino acids. The V gene's germline CDR1 is SGHTA and CDR2 FQGNSA. V lost 5 bases and J lost 5, with 15 bases in between. CDR3 protein: CASSRTDSIYGYTF. CDR3 in DNA: TGTGCCAGCAGCCGGACGGACTCTATTTATGGCTACACCTTC. Together with reference TRBV7-2 and TRBJ1-2, the CDR3 gives the full variable domain: GAGVSQSPSNKVTEKGKDVELRCDPISGHTALYWYRQSLGQGLEFLIYFQGNSAPDKSGLPSDRFSAERTGGSVSTLTIQRTQQEDSAVYLCASSRTDSIYGYTFGSGTRLTVV.

Ten or more counts support this clonotype. The chain couples TRBV7-8 to TRBJ2-7; no clear D. Deletions cut 1 base from V and 0 bases from J, with 7 bases between. Germline values: CDR1 SGHVS, CDR2 FQNEAQ. The CDR3 runs 14 residues. CDR3 sequence: CASSLDSSSYEQYF. The CDR3, as DNA: TGTGCCAGCAGCTTAGACAGCTCCTCCTACGAGCAGTACTTC.

In regard to this clonotype: One junction end disagrees with the germline gene, perhaps due to a read error. V usage is TRBV7-2 and J usage is TRBJ2-6; tentative D call: TRBD2 (6 bases). This CDR3 region has 18 residues. The germline gives CDR1 SGHTA, CDR2 FQGNSA. This CDR3 reads CASSQVWGLLSGANVLTF. In DNA, the CDR3 is TGCGCCAGCAGCCAAGTGTGGGGACTCCTCTCTGGGGCCAACGTCCTGACTTTC.

This clonotype showed up just a few times. This chain links TRBV7-3 with TRBJ1-4, with D perhaps matching TRBD1 (5 bases). Germline V gives CDR1 SGHTA, CDR2 FQGTGA. Trimming left V 3 bases short and J 4 bases short, with 15 bases between. CDR3 length: 16 amino acids. The DNA of the CDR3 is TGTGCCAGCAGCTTTAGACAGCACTGGGGTAATGAAAAACTGTTTTTT. This encodes CASSFRQHWGNEKLFF. The entire variable domain, with the rest obtained from reference TRBV7-3 and TRBJ1-4, is as follows: GAGVSQTPSNKVTEKGKYVELRCDPISGHTALYWYRQSLGQGPEFLIYFQGTGAADDSGLPNDRFFAVRPEGSVSTLKIQRTERGDSAVYLCASSFRQHWGNEKLFFGSGTQLSVL.

This clonotype came up many times. The chain carries TRBV2 and TRBJ1-4; 10 bases are a match to TRBD1. CDR3 size: 15 residues. The V segment lost 6 bases and the J segment 6 bases; nucleotides outside the gene matches: 7. Germline values: CDR1 SNHLY, CDR2 FYNNEI. The CDR3 coding sequence is TGTGCCAGCAGCCAGGAGACAGGGGGCGATGAAAAACTGTTTTTT. This gives the protein CASSQETGGDEKLFF. Variable domain in full (rest from reference TRBV2 and TRBJ1-4): EPEVTQTPSHQVTQMGQEVILRCVPISNHLYFYWYRQILGQKVEFLVSFYNNEISEKSEIFDDQFSVERPDGSNFTLKIRSTKLEDSAMYFCASSQETGGDEKLFFGSGTQLSVL.

The V and J genes are TRBV29-1 and TRBJ1-2; no clear D gene. This CDR3 has 12 residues. Looked up from germline, CDR1 is SQVTM and CDR2 is ANQGSEA. Trimming shortened V by 7 bases and J by 1 base, and 10 bases separated the two germline ends. The CDR3 DNA reads TGCAGCGGGGCGGAGATTAACTATGGCTACACCTTC. Its protein product is CSGAEINYGYTF. The full variable domain, in which reference TRBV29-1 and TRBJ1-2 provide the parts outside the CDR3, is SAVISQKPSRDICQRGTSLTIQCQVDSQVTMMFWYRQQPGQSLTLIATANQGSEATYESGFVIDKFPISRPNLTFSTLTVSNMSPEDSSIYLCSGAEINYGYTFGSGTRLTVV.

The chain has TRBV28 and TRBJ1-2; D gene unclear. Germline loops: CDR1 MDHEN, CDR2 SYDVKM. This CDR3 comprises 11 residues. V was pared by 6 bases and J by 5 bases, with 7 bases between. The CDR3 region is CASRTEYGYTF. The CDR3, as DNA: TGTGCCAGCAGAACAGAATATGGCTACACCTTC.

Comments on this clonotype: A much larger clone differs from this one at a single base, so this may be a read error. The chain is built from TRBV7-9 and TRBJ2-2; 8 nucleotides match TRBD1. The CDR3 is 14 amino acids. Germline trimming cut 4 bases from V and 4 bases from J; bases unmatched to any gene: 2. Germline-derived CDR1 and CDR2 are SEHNR and FQNEAQ (reference sequence). Here the CDR3 DNA reads TGTGCCAGCAGCTCGGGACAGGCCACCGGGGAGCTGTTTTTT. It yields the protein CASSSGQATGELFF.

This clonotype occurred once. The rearrangement uses TRBV7-9 and TRBJ1-4; 10 bases line up with TRBD1. Trimming at V came to 5 bases and at J to 6 bases, leaving 6 bases not matched to a gene. Per germline, CDR1 SEHNR and CDR2 FQNEAQ (reference sequence). This CDR3 has 15 residues. CDR3 nucleotides: TGTGCCAGCAGCCAAAGGACAGGGGGGGATGAAAAACTGTTTTTT. Amino acid sequence: CASSQRTGGDEKLFF.

Concerning this clonotype itself: A clone one base away is much larger, so this may be a read error. The CDR3 sequence: CAGSERTGNQPQHF. The CDR3 DNA is TGTGCCGGCAGTGAAAGAACGGGGAATCAGCCCCAGCATTTT. V gene TRBV24-1 combines with J gene TRBJ1-5, with D hard to call. Trimming took 12 bases from V and 4 from J, leaving 18 bases between them. The CDR3 is 14 amino acids. CDR1 is KGHDR, CDR2 SFDVKD, per germline.

The table lists this clonotype with many counts. DNA of the CDR3: TGTGCCAGCAGTTCCCAGGGACAGTTGGGCTATGGCTACACCTTC. It is translated as CASSSQGQLGYGYTF. This chain links TRBV7-2 with TRBJ1-2, with 7 bases matching TRBD1. Losses at the gene ends were 6 bases for V and 4 bases for J; bases not matched to a gene: 11. Per germline, CDR1 SGHTA and CDR2 FQGNSA. The CDR3 is 15 amino acids.

This clonotype was counted a single time. This sequence joins TRBV20-1 and TRBJ1-1, with 7 bases that match TRBD1. Germline CDR1 reads DFQATT; CDR2 reads SNEGSKA (reference sequence). With 0 bases clipped from V and 0 bases from J, the junction kept 4 bases outside the gene matches. This CDR3 is built from 15 residues. This chain's CDR3 is CSARDSQGVNTEAFF. CDR3 nucleotides: TGCAGTGCTAGAGATTCCCAGGGGGTGAACACTGAAGCTTTCTTT.

V usage is TRBV29-1 and J usage is TRBJ1-1; the match to TRBD1 covers 8 bases. Trimming took 3 bases from V and 0 from J; bases not matched to a gene: 9. Looked up from germline, CDR1 is SQVTM and CDR2 is ANQGSEA. This CDR3 is built from 16 residues. For the CDR3, the DNA is TGCAGCGTTGAGACAGATGGACAGGGCATGAACACTGAAGCTTTCTTT. The encoded protein is CSVETDGQGMNTEAFF.

This sequence joins TRBV20-1 and TRBJ1-4; the D is unclear. V shed 3 bases and J shed 6 bases, with 5 bases lying between them. Germline CDR1 is DFQATT and CDR2 is SNEGSKA (reference sequence). The CDR3 covers 11 residues. This CDR3 reads CSARTYEKLFF. The CDR3 region has the DNA TGCAGTGCTAGGACTTATGAAAAACTGTTTTTT.

The J gene is TRBJ1-1, the V gene TRBV10-3; D might be TRBD1 (5 bases). With 3 bases removed from V and 5 bases from J, the gap between germline ends came to 10 bases. The CDR3 runs to 13 residues. CDR1 and CDR2 from the germline V gene are ENHRY and SYGVKD. The CDR3 sequence is CAISDLTGTEAFF. The CDR3 DNA is TGTGCCATCAGTGACCTCACAGGAACTGAAGCTTTCTTT.

CDR3 in DNA: TGTGCCAGCAGCTTGCCCGGGACAGGGACTGAAGCTTTCTTT. It encodes CASSLPGTGTEAFF. The rearrangement uses TRBV7-2 and TRBJ1-1; 9 nucleotides agree with TRBD1. CDR1 and CDR2 (germline): SGHTA, FQGNSA. V was clipped by 3 bases and J by 5 bases; unmatched bases: 4. This CDR3 contains 14 residues.

CDR3 in amino acids: CSVERLYGYTF. CDR3 bases: TGCAGCGTTGAACGGTTGTATGGCTACACCTTC. The chain couples TRBV29-1 to TRBJ1-2; D is ambiguous. The CDR3 has 11 amino acids. V shed 2 bases and J shed 5 bases, with 6 bases lying between them. Germline-derived CDR1 and CDR2 are SQVTM and ANQGSEA.